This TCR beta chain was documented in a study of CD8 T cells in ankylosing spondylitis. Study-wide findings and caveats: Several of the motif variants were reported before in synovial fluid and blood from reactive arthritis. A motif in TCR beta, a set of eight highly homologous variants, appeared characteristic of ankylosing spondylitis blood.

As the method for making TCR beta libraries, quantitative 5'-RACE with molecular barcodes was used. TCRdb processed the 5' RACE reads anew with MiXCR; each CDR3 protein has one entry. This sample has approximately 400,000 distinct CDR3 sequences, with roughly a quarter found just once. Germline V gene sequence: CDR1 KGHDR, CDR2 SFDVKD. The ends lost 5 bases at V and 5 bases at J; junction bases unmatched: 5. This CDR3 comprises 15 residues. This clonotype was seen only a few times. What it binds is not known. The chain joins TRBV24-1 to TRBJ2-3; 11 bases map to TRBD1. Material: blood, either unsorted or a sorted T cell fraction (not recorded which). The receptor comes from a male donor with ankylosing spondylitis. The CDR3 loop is CATSAPGQGGDTQYF. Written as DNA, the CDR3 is TGTGCCACCAGTGCGCCGGGACAGGGGGGAGATACGCAGTATTTT.